This paragraph covers one T cell receptor beta chain sequence. This CDR3 region has 15 residues. Germline values: CDR1 DFQATT, CDR2 SNEGSKA (reference sequence). V lost 3 bases to trimming and J lost 0 bases, with 12 bases between them. The record originates from a study of T-cell reconstitution after alpha-beta-depleted transplantation in children. Unique molecular identifiers were incorporated when the TCRbeta library was constructed. MiXCR, applied by TCRdb to the PCR reads, yields one record per CDR3 protein. The sample carries 250,000 to 300,000 distinct CDR3 sequences, roughly 9.5% recorded once.

The TCR was taken from a human donor who donated a stem cell graft to a child with SCID. The sequences come from PBMCs from the stem cell graft donor, collected from the stem cell graft. The J gene is TRBJ1-3, the V gene TRBV20-1, with D perhaps matching TRBD1 (5 bases). The CDR3 region is CSASGGTLSGNTIYF. Written as DNA, the CDR3 is TGCAGTGCTAGTGGGGGGACCCTCTCTGGAAACACCATATATTTT.